This TCR beta chain was sequenced for a study of T cells in localized non-small cell lung cancer (dated by TCRdb to between 2020 and 2021). At the level of the whole study: The study examined T cell repertoires in approximately 240 patients with early-stage NSCLC and compared tumors with uninvolved tumor-adjacent lungs. The cohort was made up of hundreds of treatment-naive NSCLC patients whose localized lung tumors had been resected. A mean age of around 66 years was recorded for the NSCLC patients, of whom 129 were male and 107 were female.

The immunoSEQ Assay was used to sequence TCR beta CDR3 regions from DNA. Regarding the original processing steps: T cell density was computed as TCR beta template counts normalized to usable DNA estimated by amplifying housekeeping genes. Using the preseqR package, richness was estimated by extrapolating to 120,000 templates for tissue samples and 400,000 templates for PBMC samples. Clonality was calculated as one minus Pielou's evenness. Tissue-enriched TCRs were identified by differential abundance testing using productive amino-acid clonotypes, minimum total count 5 and alpha 0.1. The Jaccard Index and the Morisita Overlap Index were used to measure repertoire overlap between compartments. GLIPH grouped TCR beta CDR3s together with public tetramer-defined viral CDR3s, and a viral motif had to include at least three viral sequences and show V-gene enrichment. This is the immuneACCESS table as TCRdb keeps it, with only in-frame sequences that have V and J called. A part of the clones is gone; compared with another copy, unresolved V genes explain less than half, and the rest is unexplained. V, J and clone size are taken as reported in that table, and D and trimming were inferred from the DNA itself. The sample contains roughly 66,000 clones, 85% to 90% of them found a single time. The top ten clones comprise just under 2% of the sample.

At diagnosis, tumor, uninvolved tumor-adjacent lung and peripheral blood were collected and then preserved as a mix of FFPE and fresh-frozen material. For TCR repertoire profiling, blood samples were analyzed in the form of peripheral blood mononuclear cells. Here is what the overall study found, with its caveats: The highest T cell clonality was observed in uninvolved tumor-adjacent lung, where clonality exceeded that of tumor, suggesting that antigenic responses were more focused in uninvolved tumor-adjacent lung. Longer overall survival was associated with higher blood T cell density, whereas shorter survival was associated with higher adjacent-lung clonality. Multi-region tumor sequencing was not performed, so intratumor heterogeneity could not be excluded. Of the top 100 tumor clones, a median of about 53 were detected in paired uninvolved adjacent lung; about 26 were also among that lung's top 100. Because the study design was exploratory, TCR variables were selected using unadjusted p-values without false-discovery rate correction.

On this clone itself: The antigen it binds to is not known. Base-call qualities are not available, and no considerably larger clone is one nucleotide away.

The CDR3 has 14 amino acids, counting the end cysteine and phenylalanine. The sequence is cut down to CDR3 DNA, 42 bases in frame from base 1. For this chain, trimming is 7 bases at the V end and 4 bases at the J end, and the number of junction bases without a gene match is 8. The CDR1 and CDR2 encoded by the germline V gene are SNHLY and FYNNEI. The input for sequencing was peripheral blood, taken before any cancer treatment. The sequence came from a woman aged 40 to 75 with stage I lung adenocarcinoma. Here the chain combines TRBV2 and TRBJ1-1, with 8 bases in between that match TRBD1. This receptor has the CDR3 CASTQTGAGTEAFF. The base sequence is TGTGCCAGCACTCAGACAGGGGCGGGCACTGAAGCTTTCTTT.